This T cell receptor (beta chain) was captured in a study of blood T cells in healthy people across ages. V lost 2 bases and J lost 6; bases outside the gene matches: 9. The germline V gene has CDR1 MNHEY and CDR2 SVGEGT. The CDR3 spans 16 residues. Sample-barcoded 5' priming and a J-beta primer mix drove a second PCR of roughly 6 to 12 cycles. MiXCR was run by TCRdb on the 5' RACE reads, yielding one entry per CDR3 protein. The sample comprises about 1.5 million distinct CDR3 sequences, approximately 43% of which are singletons, and 4% rests with the top ten. Sequenced input: blood. This TCR was recovered from a woman aged 18-29 years in good health. The chain has TRBV6-2 or TRBV6-3 and TRBJ1-1; the match to TRBD1 covers 10 bases. The CDR3 nucleotides are TGTGCCAGCAGTTACGGGGGACAGGGGAGAACGGCTGAAGCTTTCTTT. It codes for CASSYGGQGRTAEAFF.